This passage covers 10 T cell receptor beta chains from one sample sequenced in a study of blood T cell repertoires in COVID-19. Sequencing was performed with immunoSEQ multiplex PCR; in TCRdb, only in-frame clones are kept and a portion is missing. The data hold some 130,000 clones, with approximately 84% observed a single time. Material: peripheral blood. Receptors were obtained from a man aged 70 or older with acute or convalescent COVID-19.

CDR3 DNA: TGTGCCAGCAGTTTATTAGGGCAGGGGAACACTGAAGCTTTCTTT. Its translation: CASSLLGQGNTEAFF. The rearrangement links TRBV28 to TRBJ1-1; tentative D call: TRBD1 (5 bases). V was pared by 1 base and J by 1 base, with 10 bases between. This CDR3 contains 15 residues. Germline lookup yields CDR1 MDHEN and CDR2 SYDVKM.

The V and J genes are TRBV19 and TRBJ1-5; D may be TRBD1 (5 bases). The CDR3 is 15 residues long. V lost 0 bases and J 3 bases, leaving 9 bases between the germline ends. Germline V lookup: CDR1 LNHDA, CDR2 SQIVND (reference sequence). This CDR3 is CASSIEEGPNQPQHF. The CDR3 nucleotides are TGTGCCAGTAGTATAGAGGAGGGACCCAATCAGCCCCAGCATTTT. Full variable domain (remainder filled in from reference TRBV19 and TRBJ1-5): DGGITQSPKYLFRKEGQNVTLSCEQNLNHDAMYWYRQDPGQGLRLIYYSQIVNDFQKGDIAEGYSVSREKKESFPLTVTSAQKNPTAFYLCASSIEEGPNQPQHFGDGTRLSIL.

This chain uses TRBV7-9 with TRBJ2-7; 7 nucleotides align to TRBD1. CDR3 length: 14 residues. V was pared by 4 bases and J by 3 bases, with 6 bases of the junction left unmatched. The V gene's germline CDR1 is SEHNR and CDR2 FQNEAQ (reference sequence). CDR3 amino acids: CASSSRDSDYEQYF. CDR3 in DNA: TGTGCCAGCAGCTCCCGGGACAGCGACTACGAGCAGTACTTC.

The V call is TRBV21-1, the J call TRBJ2-3; TRBD2, as called in the table, went unchecked against the DNA. TRBV21-1 is a pseudogene. The CDR3 has 16 residues. The chain's CDR3 is CASSKLLGEYTDTQYF. CDR3 DNA sequence: TGTGCCAGCAGCAAATTGCTCGGAGAGTACACAGATACGCAGTATTTT.

The genes are TRBV7-9 and TRBJ1-2; D is unresolved. With 3 bases removed from V and 8 bases from J, the gap between germline ends came to 10 bases. CDR1 SEHNR and CDR2 FQNEAQ come from the germline V gene (reference sequence). The CDR3 has 12 amino acids. CDR3 nucleotide sequence: TGTGCCAGCAGCTTTTGGGCTGACGGCTACACCTTC. Translating it yields CASSFWADGYTF.

The chain couples TRBV4-2 to TRBJ1-2, with 9 nucleotides matching TRBD1. CDR3 length equals 15 residues. The junction had 6 bases not matched to a gene; V was cut back by 0 bases and J by 7 bases. CDR1 is LGHNA, CDR2 YNFKEQ, per germline. The CDR3 loop reads CASSQDFRTGVGYTF. Here the CDR3 DNA reads TGTGCCAGCAGCCAAGATTTTAGGACAGGGGTTGGCTACACCTTC.

J is TRBJ1-1 and V is TRBV2; tentatively, D is TRBD1 (5 bases). Trimming shortened V by 3 bases and J by 4 bases, and 12 bases separated the two germline ends. Germline assignment: CDR1 SNHLY and CDR2 FYNNEI. This CDR3 has 14 amino acids. The chain's CDR3 is CASSDQWGGTEAFF. DNA for the CDR3: TGTGCCAGCAGTGATCAATGGGGCGGCACTGAAGCTTTCTTT.

The CDR3 DNA is TGTGCCAGCAGCCGGACAGGGGGGAACACTGAAGCTTTCTTT. Encoded protein: CASSRTGGNTEAFF. The rearrangement links TRBV11-2 to TRBJ1-1; TRBD1 matches at 10 bases. V lost 5 bases and J lost 1; bases outside the gene matches: 1. This CDR3 comprises 14 residues. Germline values: CDR1 SGHAT, CDR2 FQNNGV.

This clone came up a few times. The rearrangement uses TRBV10-3 and TRBJ1-1; D possibly corresponds to TRBD1 (5 bases). In germline, CDR1 is ENHRY, CDR2 SYGVKD. Trimming cost V 2 bases and J 3 bases, with 13 bases left between them. This CDR3 has 15 residues. CDR3 protein: CAISEPRQYYTEAFF. The CDR3 coding sequence is TGTGCCATCAGTGAGCCTAGACAGTACTACACTGAAGCTTTCTTT.

The chain has TRBV9 and TRBJ1-2; perhaps TRBD1 as D (6 bases). Germline V gives CDR1 SGDLS, CDR2 YYNGEE. CDR3 size: 14 residues. The germline V and J ends were trimmed by 3 bases and 4 bases, with 13 bases remaining between them. The CDR3 nucleotides read TGTGCCAGCAGCGACGTCACAGGGTCCTATGGCTACACCTTC. Its protein is CASSDVTGSYGYTF.